These 4 T cell receptor beta chains share one sample of origin, sequenced in a study of CD8+CD57+ T cells in acquired aplastic anemia. The template used for profiling TCR beta VDJ and CDR3 was genomic DNA. TCRdb re-called the reads with MiXCR, one entry per CDR3 protein. The sample lists fewer than 200,000 distinct CDR3 sequences, around 50% occurring once. The authors sequenced patients whose flow cytometry had shown CD8+CD57+ cell expansion. The sequenced sample was sorted CD4+, CD8+, or CD8+CD57+ T cells (not recorded which) from PBMCs. These receptors were obtained from a human donor with aplastic anemia.

This clonotype has at least ten counts. The chain combines TRBV6-1 with TRBJ1-1; TRBD1 agrees at 7 bases. Looked up from germline, CDR1 is MNHNS and CDR2 is SASEGT. The V and J ends lost 7 bases and 2 bases, in that order; junction bases with no gene match: 4. The CDR3 totals 13 residues. Written as DNA, the CDR3 is TGTGCCAGCATGGGGACAGCTAACACTGAAGCTTTCTTT. Translating it yields CASMGTANTEAFF.

This clonotype was seen more than once but under ten times. The V call is TRBV19, the J call TRBJ2-7; D is possibly TRBD1 (6 bases). CDR3 length equals 11 residues. Germline CDR1 and CDR2: LNHDA and SQIVND (reference sequence). Between the trimmed V and J ends, which lost 10 bases and 2 bases, there was a span of 9 bases. The CDR3 DNA is TGTGCCACCGAGGGGGCCTACGAGCAGTACTTC. Protein: CATEGAYEQYF.

The chain recombines TRBV20-1 with TRBJ2-7; D perhaps matches TRBD2 (6 bases). With 3 bases removed from V and 2 bases from J, the gap between germline ends came to 11 bases. CDR1 is DFQATT, CDR2 SNEGSKA, per germline (reference sequence). The CDR3 is 13 amino acids. In DNA, the CDR3 is TGCAGTGCTAGTCGTGGGACTGCCTACGAGCAGTACTTC. Translated, it gives CSASRGTAYEQYF.

J is TRBJ1-1 and V is TRBV5-1, with 7 positions matching TRBD1. Germline V gives CDR1 SGHRS, CDR2 YFSETQ. The junction had 6 bases not matched to a gene; V was cut back by 5 bases and J by 2 bases. CDR3 length: 14 amino acids. The CDR3 DNA reads TGCGCCAGCAGTGAGCAGGGGGATAACACTGAAGCTTTCTTT. Amino acid sequence: CASSEQGDNTEAFF. Full variable domain (missing parts from reference TRBV5-1 and TRBJ1-1): KAGVTQTPRYLIKTRGQQVTLSCSPISGHRSVSWYQQTPGQGLQFLFEYFSETQRNKGNFPGRFSGRQFSNSRSEMNVSTLELGDSALYLCASSEQGDNTEAFFGQGTRLTVV.